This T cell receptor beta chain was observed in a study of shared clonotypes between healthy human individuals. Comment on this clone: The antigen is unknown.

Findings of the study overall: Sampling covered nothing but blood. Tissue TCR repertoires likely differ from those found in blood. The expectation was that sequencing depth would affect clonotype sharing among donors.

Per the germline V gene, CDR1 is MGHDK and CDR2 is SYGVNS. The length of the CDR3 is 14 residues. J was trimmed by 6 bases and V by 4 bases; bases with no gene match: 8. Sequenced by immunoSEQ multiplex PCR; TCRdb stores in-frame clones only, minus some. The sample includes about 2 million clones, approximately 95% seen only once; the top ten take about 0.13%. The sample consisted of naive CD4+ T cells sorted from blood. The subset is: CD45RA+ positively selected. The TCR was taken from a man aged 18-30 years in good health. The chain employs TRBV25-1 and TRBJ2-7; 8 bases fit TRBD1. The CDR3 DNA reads TGTGCCAGCAGTGTGACAGGGGCCTCGGGCGAGCAGTACTTC. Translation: CASSVTGASGEQYF.